This TCR beta chain comes out of a study of identifying expanded T cells in peripheral blood. Study observations and caveats: Around 1.2 clones differed between technical replicates, versus around 15 and 18 over time. Clone count variance between roughly 2-week samples rose with total template count.

The protocol was immunoSEQ multiplex PCR, while the TCRdb copy is restricted to in-frame clones and leaves out a portion. This sample has 83,000 or so clones, with roughly 86% found just once. Concerning this clone itself: Its antigen is unidentified.

Trimming shortened V by 0 bases and J by 4 bases, and 7 bases separated the two germline ends. Germline CDR1 KGHSH, CDR2 LQKENI. The CDR3 totals 13 residues. Specimen: blood. The chain is built from TRBV18 and TRBJ2-7, with a weak D call TRBD1 (5 bases). This receptor was taken from a person aged 18-70 years in good health. The CDR3 DNA is TGTGCCAGCTCACCACCAGGGGTTTACGAGCAGTACTTC. Protein sequence: CASSPPGVYEQYF.